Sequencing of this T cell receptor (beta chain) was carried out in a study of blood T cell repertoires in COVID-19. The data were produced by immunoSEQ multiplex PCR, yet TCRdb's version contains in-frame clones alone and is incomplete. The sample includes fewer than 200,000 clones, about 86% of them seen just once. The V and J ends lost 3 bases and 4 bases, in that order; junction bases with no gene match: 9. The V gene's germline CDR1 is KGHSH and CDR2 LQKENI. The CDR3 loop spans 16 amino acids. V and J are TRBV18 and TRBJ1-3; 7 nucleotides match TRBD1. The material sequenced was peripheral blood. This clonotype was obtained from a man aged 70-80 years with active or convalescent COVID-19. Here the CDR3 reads CASSPATGSSGNTIYF. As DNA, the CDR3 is TGTGCCAGCTCACCCGCGACAGGGAGTAGCGGAAACACCATATATTTT.